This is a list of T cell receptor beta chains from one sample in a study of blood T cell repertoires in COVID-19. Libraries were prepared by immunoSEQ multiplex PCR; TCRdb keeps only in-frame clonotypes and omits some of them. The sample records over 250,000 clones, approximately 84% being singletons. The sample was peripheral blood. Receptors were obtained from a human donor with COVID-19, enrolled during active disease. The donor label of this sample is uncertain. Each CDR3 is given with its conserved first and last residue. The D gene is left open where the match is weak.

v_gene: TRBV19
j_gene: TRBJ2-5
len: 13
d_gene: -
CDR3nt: TGTGCCAGTAGTATAGCCACGGTGGAGACCCAGTACTTC
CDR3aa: CASSIATVETQYF

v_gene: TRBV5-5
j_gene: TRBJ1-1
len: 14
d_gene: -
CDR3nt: TGTGCCAGCAGCTTGCACGGGGGGAACACTGAAGCTTTCTTT
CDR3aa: CASSLHGGNTEAFF

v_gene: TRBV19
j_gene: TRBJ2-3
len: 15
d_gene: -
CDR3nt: TGTGCCAGTAGCCCTACGCAGGCTGGCACAGATACGCAGTATTTT
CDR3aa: CASSPTQAGTDTQYF

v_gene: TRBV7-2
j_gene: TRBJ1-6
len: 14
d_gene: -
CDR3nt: TGTGCCACCACAACCGGGGGACTCGACTCACCCCTCCACTTT
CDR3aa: CATTTGGLDSPLHF

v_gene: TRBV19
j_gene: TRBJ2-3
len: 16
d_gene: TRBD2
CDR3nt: TGTGCCAGTAAGGGGGCTAGCGGGAGATTGGTAGATACGCAGTATTTT
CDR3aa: CASKGASGRLVDTQYF

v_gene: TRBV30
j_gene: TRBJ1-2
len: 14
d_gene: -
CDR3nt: TGTGCCTGGACGGCGGCCATGATAAACTATGGCTACACCTTC
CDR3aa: CAWTAAMINYGYTF

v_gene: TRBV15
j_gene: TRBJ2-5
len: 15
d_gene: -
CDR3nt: TGTGCCACCAGCAGAGATCGAGGGGGAGGGGAGACCCAGTACTTC
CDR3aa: CATSRDRGGGETQYF

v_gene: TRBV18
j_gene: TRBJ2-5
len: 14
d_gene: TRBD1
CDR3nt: TGTGCCAGCTCACCGACAGGGTTGCAAGAGACCCAGTACTTC
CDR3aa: CASSPTGLQETQYF

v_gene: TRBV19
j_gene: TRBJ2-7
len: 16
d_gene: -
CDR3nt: TGTGCCAGTAGTATTAATTCACGGGGGGCGAACTACGAGCAGTACTTC
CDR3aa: CASSINSRGANYEQYF

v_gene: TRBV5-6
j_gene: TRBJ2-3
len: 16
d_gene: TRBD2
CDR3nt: TGTGCCAGCAGCTTGGAACTAGCGGGGCACACAGATACGCAGTATTTT
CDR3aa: CASSLELAGHTDTQYF

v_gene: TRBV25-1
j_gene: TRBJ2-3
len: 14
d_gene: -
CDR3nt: TGTGCCAGCAGTGAAAACAGTCACACAGATACGCAGTATTTT
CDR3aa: CASSENSHTDTQYF

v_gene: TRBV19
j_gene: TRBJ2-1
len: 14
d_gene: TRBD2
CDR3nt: TGTGCCAGTAGTGCACCGGGACTAGCGGGATACCAGTTCTTC
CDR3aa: CASSAPGLAGYQFF

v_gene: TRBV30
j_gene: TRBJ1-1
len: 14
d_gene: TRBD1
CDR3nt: TGTGCCTGGGGGATCGACAGGGCGAACACTGAAGCTTTCTTT
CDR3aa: CAWGIDRANTEAFF

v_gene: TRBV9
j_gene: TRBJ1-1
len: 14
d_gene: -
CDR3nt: TGTGCCAGCAGCGTCCAGGGAAGGAACACTGAAGCTTTCTTT
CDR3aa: CASSVQGRNTEAFF

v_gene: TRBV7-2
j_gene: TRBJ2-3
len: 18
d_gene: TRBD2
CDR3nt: TGTGCCAGCAGCCCGGGGACTAGCGGGAGATGGAGCACAGATACGCAGTATTTT
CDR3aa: CASSPGTSGRWSTDTQYF

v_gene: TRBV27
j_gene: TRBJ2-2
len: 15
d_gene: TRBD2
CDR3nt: TGTGCCAGCAGTCCCAGCGGGGCGAACACCGGGGAGCTGTTTTTT
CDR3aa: CASSPSGANTGELFF

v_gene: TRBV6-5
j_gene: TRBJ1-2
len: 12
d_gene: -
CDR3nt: TGTGCCAGCAGTTACGGGGAGGGTGGCTACACCTTC
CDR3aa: CASSYGEGGYTF

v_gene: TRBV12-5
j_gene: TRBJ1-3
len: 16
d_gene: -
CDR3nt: TGTGCTAGTGGTTTAGTGGGCGCTATGGATGGAAACACCATATATTTT
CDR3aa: CASGLVGAMDGNTIYF

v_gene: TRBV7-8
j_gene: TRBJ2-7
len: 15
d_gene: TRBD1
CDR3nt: TGTGCCAGCAGCTACCGACAGGGGGTAGGGTACGAGCAGTACTTC
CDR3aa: CASSYRQGVGYEQYF

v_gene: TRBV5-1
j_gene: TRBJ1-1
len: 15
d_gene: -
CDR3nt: TGCGCCAGCAGCTCCCTCCCGGGGACAAACACTGAAGCTTTCTTT
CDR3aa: CASSSLPGTNTEAFF

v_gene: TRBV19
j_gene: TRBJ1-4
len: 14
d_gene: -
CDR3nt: TGTGCCAGTAGTATGCGGGGCGGAGGTGAAAAACTGTTTTTT
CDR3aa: CASSMRGGGEKLFF

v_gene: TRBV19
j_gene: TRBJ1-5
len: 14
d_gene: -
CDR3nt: TGTGCCAGTAGTATAGATAGGGGGTTTCAGCCCCAGCATTTT
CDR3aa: CASSIDRGFQPQHF

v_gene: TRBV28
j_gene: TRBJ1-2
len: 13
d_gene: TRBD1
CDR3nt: TGTGCCAGCAGACCAGGGGGACAGTCCAGCTACACCTTC
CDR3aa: CASRPGGQSSYTF

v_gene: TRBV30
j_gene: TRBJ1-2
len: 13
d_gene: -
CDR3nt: TGTGCCTGGACCCAGGGTTCTCACTATGGCTACACCTTC
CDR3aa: CAWTQGSHYGYTF

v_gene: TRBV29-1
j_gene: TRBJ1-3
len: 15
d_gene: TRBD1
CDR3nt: TGCAGCGTGAAGGAATACAGGGGCTCTGGAAACACCATATATTTT
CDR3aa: CSVKEYRGSGNTIYF

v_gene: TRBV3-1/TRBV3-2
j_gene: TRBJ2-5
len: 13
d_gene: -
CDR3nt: TGTGCCAGCAGACTTGCCCCCCAAGAGACCCAGTACTTC
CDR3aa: CASRLAPQETQYF

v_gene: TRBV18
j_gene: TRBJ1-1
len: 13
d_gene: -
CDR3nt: TGTGCCAGCTCACCCCGGGACTCCACTGAAGCTTTCTTT
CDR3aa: CASSPRDSTEAFF

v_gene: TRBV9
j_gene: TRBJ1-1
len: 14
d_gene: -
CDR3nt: TGTGCCAGCAGCCCAATCCGAGGGAGCACTGAAGCTTTCTTT
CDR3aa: CASSPIRGSTEAFF

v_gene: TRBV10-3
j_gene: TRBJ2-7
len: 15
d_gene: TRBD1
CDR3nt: TGTGCCATCAGAGCATCGGACAGGGGGCGGTACGAGCAGTACTTC
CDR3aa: CAIRASDRGRYEQYF

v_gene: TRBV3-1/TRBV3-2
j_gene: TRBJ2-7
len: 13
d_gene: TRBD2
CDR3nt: TGTGCCAGCAGTTTAGCGGGAGCGGAAGAGCAGTACTTC
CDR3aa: CASSLAGAEEQYF

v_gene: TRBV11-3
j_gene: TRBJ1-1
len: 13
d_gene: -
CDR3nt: TGTGCCAGCAGCCGGGGGACCAACACTGAAGCTTTCTTT
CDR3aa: CASSRGTNTEAFF

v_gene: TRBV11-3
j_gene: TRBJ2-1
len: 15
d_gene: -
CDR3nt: TGTGCCAGCAGCTTAGGAGGATTCGGAATCTATGAGCAGTTCTTC
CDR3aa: CASSLGGFGIYEQFF

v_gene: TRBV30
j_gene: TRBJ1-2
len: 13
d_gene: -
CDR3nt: TGTGCCTGGCAGTCGGGGGCTAACTATGGCTACACCTTC
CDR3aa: CAWQSGANYGYTF

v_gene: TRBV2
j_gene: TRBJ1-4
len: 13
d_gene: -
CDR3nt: TGTGCCAGCAGGCCCGGACTGAATGAAAAACTGTTTTTT
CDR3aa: CASRPGLNEKLFF

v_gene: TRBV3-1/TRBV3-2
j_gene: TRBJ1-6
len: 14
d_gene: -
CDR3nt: TGTGCCAGCAAGCTGGCTTCGGGGAATTCACCCCTCCACTTT
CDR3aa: CASKLASGNSPLHF

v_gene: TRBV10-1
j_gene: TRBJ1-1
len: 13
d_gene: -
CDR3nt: TGCGCCAGCATCATAGCTCCGGGGACTGAAGCTTTCTTT
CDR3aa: CASIIAPGTEAFF

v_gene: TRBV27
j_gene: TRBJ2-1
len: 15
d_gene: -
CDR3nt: TGTGCCAGCAGTTTCGACAGAGACTCCTACAATGAGCAGTTCTTC
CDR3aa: CASSFDRDSYNEQFF

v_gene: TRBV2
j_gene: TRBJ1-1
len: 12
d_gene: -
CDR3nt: TGTGCCAGCAGTGAAACGGCGGCTGAAGCTTTCTTT
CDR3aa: CASSETAAEAFF

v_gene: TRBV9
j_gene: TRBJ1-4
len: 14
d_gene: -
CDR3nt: TGTGCCAGCAGCCCGGAGGTGAACAATGAAAAACTGTTTTTT
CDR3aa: CASSPEVNNEKLFF

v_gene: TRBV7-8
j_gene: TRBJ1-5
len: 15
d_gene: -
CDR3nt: TGTGCCAGCAGCTTAGCTCGGGGGAGCAATCAGCCCCAGCATTTT
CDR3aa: CASSLARGSNQPQHF

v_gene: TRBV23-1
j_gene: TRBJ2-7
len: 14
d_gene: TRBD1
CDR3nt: TGCGCCAGCAGCCCGGACAGGGCCCCCTACGAGCAGTACTTC
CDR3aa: CASSPDRAPYEQYF

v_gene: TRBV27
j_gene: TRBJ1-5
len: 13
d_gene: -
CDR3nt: TGTGCCAGCAGCCCGTATAGCAATCAGCCCCAGCATTTT
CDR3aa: CASSPYSNQPQHF

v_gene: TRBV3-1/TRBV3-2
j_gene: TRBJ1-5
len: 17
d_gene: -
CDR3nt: TGTGCCAGCAGCCAAGCCCGAGGGGGGGGCCTCAATCAGCCCCAGCATTTT
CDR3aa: CASSQARGGGLNQPQHF

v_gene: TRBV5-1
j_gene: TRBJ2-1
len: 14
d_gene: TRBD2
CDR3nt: TGCGCCAGCAGCTTGAGCGGGAGCAACAATGAGCAGTTCTTC
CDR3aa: CASSLSGSNNEQFF

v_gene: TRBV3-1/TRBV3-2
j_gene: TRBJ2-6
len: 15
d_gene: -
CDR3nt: TGTGCCAGCAGCCAAGTCAGCTCTGGGGCCAACGTCCTGACTTTC
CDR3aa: CASSQVSSGANVLTF

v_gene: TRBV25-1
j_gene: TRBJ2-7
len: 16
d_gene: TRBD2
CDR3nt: TGTGCCAGCAGTGGTGATTGGCGGGGGAAGAGCTACGAGCAGTACTTC
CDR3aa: CASSGDWRGKSYEQYF

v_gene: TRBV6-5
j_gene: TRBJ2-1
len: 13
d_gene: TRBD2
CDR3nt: TGTGCCAGCAGTTCCGGGACTAGCCGCGAGCAGTTCTTC
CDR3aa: CASSSGTSREQFF

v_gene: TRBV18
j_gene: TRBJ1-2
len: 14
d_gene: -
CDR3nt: TGTGCCAGCTCACCACCTGGGGGGGCCTATGGCTACACCTTC
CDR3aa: CASSPPGGAYGYTF

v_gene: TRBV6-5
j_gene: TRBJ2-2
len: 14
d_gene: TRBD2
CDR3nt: TGTGCCAGCTGGGGGGGGAGGAACACCGGGGAGCTGTTTTTT
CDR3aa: CASWGGRNTGELFF